This TCR beta chain was observed in a study of T-cell reconstitution after alpha-beta-depleted transplantation in children. Using unique molecular identifiers, the investigators prepared the TCRbeta library. Via MiXCR, TCRdb re-called the PCR reads, giving one row per CDR3 protein. The sample consists of over 150,000 distinct CDR3 sequences, roughly 7.1% of them appearing once. Study-level findings and limits: After transplant, at about two months, alpha-beta T cells were reportedly derived from several hundred expanded graft clones. TCRbeta diversity was high at day 60 in some patients (a result of surviving recipient T cells and thymic progenitors).

This clonotype was observed many times. Its antigen is as yet unknown. CDR3 length: 15 residues. The V gene end was trimmed by 6 bases and the J gene end by 5 bases; junction bases not matched to a gene: 6. This sequence originates from a boy aged 2 to 10 with acute lymphoblastic leukemia, due to receive a stem cell transplant. This material consisted of PBMCs, taken before TCRalphabeta/CD19-depleted stem cell transplant. The rearrangement joins TRBV12-3 or TRBV12-4 to TRBJ2-3; 12 positions agree with TRBD1. The CDR3 reads CASSRDRGRIDTQYF. The DNA of the CDR3 is TGTGCCAGCAGCCGGGACAGGGGGCGTATAGATACGCAGTATTTT.